The source of this TCR beta chain is a study of T cells in localized non-small cell lung cancer. Findings and caveats of the study: Adjacent uninvolved lung had the highest clonality, suggesting focused antigen responses. Only one tumor region went through sequencing, so heterogeneity may still be there.

A word on this clone: Its target is unknown.

Here immunoSEQ multiplex PCR was the method, and the copy in TCRdb shows in-frame clones only, minus some. The repertoire has over 35,000 clones, under 90% of them found once; the top ten carry about 7%. V was clipped by 1 base and J by 9 bases; unmatched bases: 16. The CDR3 totals 17 residues. Germline CDR1 is SGHTS and CDR2 is YDEGEE. The V call is TRBV5-8, the J call TRBJ2-1; 7 bases match TRBD2. The starting material was peripheral blood mononuclear cells, obtained before any cancer treatment. The receptor was isolated from a male donor aged 60 or over with stage II lung adenocarcinoma. As DNA, the CDR3 is TGTGCCAGCAGCTTGAGTTTGCTAGCGGTAATCCCCGGTGAGCAGTTCTTC. Its translation is CASSLSLLAVIPGEQFF.